This record looks at one TCR beta chain sequence and its context. Its antigen is currently unknown. The CDR3 consists of 12 residues. CDR1 MGHDK and CDR2 SYGVNS come from the germline V gene. After removal of 3 bases from V and 14 bases from J, the junction contained 7 bases not matched to a gene. Researchers ran the PCR with 60 Vbeta and 13 Jbeta primers. This table comes from immunoSEQ multiplex PCR, and its TCRdb copy is limited to in-frame clones, with some not included. The sample comprises 180,000 or so clones, 70% to 80% of which are singletons, and around 1.6% rests with the top ten. This sample was taken from a study of cytomegalovirus exposure and HLA in healthy donors. Study-wide findings and caveats: Within an earlier analysis, most TCR beta V segments proved productive either about 90% or about 30% of the time. In a later analysis, at a false discovery rate of 0.05, about 15,000 TCR beta sequences were associated with HLA alleles. Versus the roughly 700-donor mean, an Asian-associated ancestry cluster reportedly showed fewer N-insertions in a later analysis.

The sequenced material came from PBMCs. The chain employs TRBV25-1 and TRBJ2-1, with 7 bases identical to TRBD2. The source of this sequence is a man younger than 35 in good health and CMV-seronegative. The DNA for the CDR3 is TGTGCCAGCAGTGATCTTTGGACTAGGAAGTTCTTC. It is translated as CASSDLWTRKFF.